These 27 T cell receptor beta chains were all obtained from the same sample, sequenced in a study of glioma-infiltrating T cells after dendritic cell vaccination. This table comes from immunoSEQ multiplex PCR, and its TCRdb copy is limited to in-frame clones, with some not included. The table includes approximately 67,000 clones, around 86% detected once. This sample comprised blood, obtained before dendritic cell vaccination. Receptor source: a human donor with glioblastoma.

The gene calls are TRBV7-3 and TRBJ2-1; 11 bases line up with TRBD2. The CDR3 extends over 15 amino acids. With V trimmed by 5 bases and J by 2 bases, 2 bases remained unmatched. Per germline, CDR1 SGHTA and CDR2 FQGTGA. As DNA, the CDR3 is TGTGCCAGCAGCGTACTAGCGGGGGCCTACAATGAGCAGTTCTTC. It translates to CASSVLAGAYNEQFF.

The CDR3 coding sequence is TGTGCCAGCAGCTTGACAGGGGAGGCAGAGACCCAGTACTTC. As protein: CASSLTGEAETQYF. The chain recombines TRBV7-6 with TRBJ2-5, with TRBD1 matching 8 bases. Germline CDR1 and CDR2: SGHVS and FNYEAQ. V shed 3 bases and J 4 bases; nucleotides not matched to a gene: 4. The CDR3 has 14 amino acids.

This clone appeared once. This chain links TRBV11-3 with TRBJ2-2, with D unresolved. V was pared by 5 bases and J by 0 bases, with 13 bases between. Germline CDR1 and CDR2: SGHNT and YENEEA. This CDR3 is built from 16 residues. As DNA, the CDR3 is TGTGCCAGCAGCCCCGAGGCACCCGCGAACACCGGGGAGCTGTTTTTT. Translated: CASSPEAPANTGELFF.

V and J are TRBV18 and TRBJ2-6; D is possibly TRBD2 (6 bases). The CDR3 extends over 17 amino acids. Germline V gives CDR1 KGHSH, CDR2 LQKENI. V was pared by 1 base and J by 2 bases, with 12 bases between. CDR3 residues: CASSPQEGSTGANVLTF. As DNA, the CDR3 is TGTGCCAGCTCACCACAGGAGGGATCGACTGGGGCCAACGTCCTGACTTTC.

V gene TRBV4-1 combines with J gene TRBJ2-1, with TRBD2 identical over 8 bases. Trimming removed 4 bases from V and 3 bases from J; junction bases left unmatched: 5. CDR1 is MGHRA, CDR2 YSYEKL, per germline. The length of the CDR3 is 15 residues. CDR3 sequence: CASSPLTSGYNEQFF. As DNA, the CDR3 is TGCGCCAGCAGCCCCCTCACTAGCGGCTACAATGAGCAGTTCTTC.

V gene TRBV27 combines with J gene TRBJ2-3; 10 bases agree with TRBD2. Germline V gene data show CDR1 as MNHEY and CDR2 as SMNVEV (reference sequence). The CDR3 is 15 residues long. Unmatched junction bases numbered 2, after V lost 3 bases and J lost 2 bases. CDR3 loop: CASSFSGGLTDTQYF. For the CDR3, the DNA is TGTGCCAGCAGTTTTAGCGGGGGGCTCACAGATACGCAGTATTTT.

The rearrangement uses TRBV6-5 and TRBJ1-4; perhaps TRBD1 as D (6 bases). Per the germline V gene, CDR1 is MNHEY and CDR2 is SVGAGI. V was clipped by 0 bases and J by 4 bases, with 12 bases between them. The length of the CDR3 is 16 residues. The DNA of the CDR3 is TGTGCCAGCAGTTACTCGTCAGGGGATCTTAATGAAAAACTGTTTTTT. It translates to CASSYSSGDLNEKLFF.

The CDR3 nucleotides read TGTGCCAGTAGTTCCGGGACAGCCACCATATATTTT. Protein: CASSSGTATIYF. The chain couples TRBV19 to TRBJ1-3; 7 nucleotides align to TRBD1. The germline V gene encodes CDR1 LNHDA and CDR2 SQIVND (reference sequence). The junction had 4 bases not matched to a gene; V was cut back by 5 bases and J by 9 bases. The CDR3 runs 12 residues.

The chain is built from TRBV29-1 and TRBJ1-1, with D unresolved. Germline V gene data show CDR1 as SQVTM and CDR2 as ANQGSEA. Deletions cut 7 bases from V and 1 base from J, with 7 bases between. The CDR3 consists of 11 residues. The CDR3 loop is CSAQQNTEAFF. CDR3 DNA: TGCAGCGCACAGCAGAACACTGAAGCTTTCTTT.

The chain has TRBV5-1 and TRBJ2-7, with 7 bases aligning to TRBD2. Germline V gene lookup returns CDR1 SGHRS and CDR2 YFSETQ. The CDR3 consists of 16 residues. V lost 1 base and J lost 2; bases outside the gene matches: 9. The CDR3 coding sequence is TGCGCCAGCAGCTTGAAGGGTACTAGCGCCACCTACGAGCAGTACTTC. Translated, it gives CASSLKGTSATYEQYF.

This rearrangement joins TRBV10-3 to TRBJ1-2; 10 positions agree with TRBD1. With 3 bases clipped from V and 4 bases from J, the junction kept 5 bases outside the gene matches. The CDR3 consists of 15 residues. Germline V lookup: CDR1 ENHRY, CDR2 SYGVKD. The CDR3 sequence is CAISDGGQGSYGYTF. CDR3 coding DNA: TGTGCCATCAGTGATGGGGGACAGGGGAGCTATGGCTACACCTTC.

This clone was observed a few times. The V gene is TRBV4-1, the J gene TRBJ2-5; the match to TRBD2 covers 10 bases. Germline trimming cut 4 bases from V and 4 bases from J; bases unmatched to any gene: 6. In germline, CDR1 is MGHRA, CDR2 YSYEKL. The CDR3 is 15 amino acids. Here the CDR3 reads CASSLKRGGPETQYF. CDR3 coding DNA: TGCGCCAGCAGCCTAAAGCGGGGGGGACCAGAGACCCAGTACTTC.

This clone appeared a few times. The chain is built from TRBV19 and TRBJ1-3; 8 nucleotides line up with TRBD1. The germline gives CDR1 LNHDA, CDR2 SQIVND (reference sequence). V trimming: 4 bases; J trimming: 7 bases; junction bases outside the gene matches: 12. The CDR3 runs to 16 residues. The CDR3 nucleotides read TGTGCCAGTAGTACGACAGGGGAAGGGATACCGAACACCATATATTTT. Translation: CASSTTGEGIPNTIYF. Supplemented by reference TRBV19 and TRBJ1-3, the full variable domain reads DGGITQSPKYLFRKEGQNVTLSCEQNLNHDAMYWYRQDPGQGLRLIYYSQIVNDFQKGDIAEGYSVSREKKESFPLTVTSAQKNPTAFYLCASSTTGEGIPNTIYFGEGSWLTVV.

The J gene is TRBJ1-1, the V gene TRBV7-9; possibly TRBD1 for D (5 bases). CDR3 length: 14 amino acids. Germline loops: CDR1 SEHNR, CDR2 FQNEAQ (reference sequence). V gave up 1 base and J gave up 13 bases, with 19 bases separating them. The DNA for the CDR3 is TGTGCCAGCAGCTTAGGACAGTCCACCGGGGGGGGTTTCTTT. Its translation is CASSLGQSTGGGFF. Based on the CDR3 plus reference TRBV7-9 and TRBJ1-1, the full variable domain is DTGVSQNPRHKITKRGQNVTFRCDPISEHNRLYWYRQTLGQGPEFLTYFQNEAQLEKSRLLSDRFSAERPKGSFSTLEIQRTEQGDSAMYLCASSLGQSTGGGFFGQGTRLTVV.

This clone is a singleton in its sample. V is TRBV7-2 and J is TRBJ1-1, with 10 bases aligning to TRBD1. Germline V CDR1 and CDR2: SGHTA, FQGNSA. V lost 5 bases to trimming and J lost 5 bases; unmatched junction nucleotides: 5. The CDR3 is made up of 14 amino acids. CDR3 in amino acids: CASSADRGRTEAFF. CDR3 nucleotide sequence: TGTGCCAGCAGCGCAGACAGGGGGCGGACTGAAGCTTTCTTT.

The chain carries TRBV19 and TRBJ1-5, with TRBD1 identical over 8 bases. Germline CDR1 is LNHDA and CDR2 is SQIVND (reference sequence). J was trimmed by 4 bases and V by 7 bases; bases with no gene match: 3. This CDR3 comprises 13 residues. The CDR3 is CASNRQGNQPQHF. In DNA form, the CDR3 reads TGTGCCAGTAACAGACAGGGGAATCAGCCCCAGCATTTT. The full variable domain, its missing parts supplied by reference TRBV19 and TRBJ1-5, is DGGITQSPKYLFRKEGQNVTLSCEQNLNHDAMYWYRQDPGQGLRLIYYSQIVNDFQKGDIAEGYSVSREKKESFPLTVTSAQKNPTAFYLCASNRQGNQPQHFGDGTRLSIL.

The chain joins TRBV6-1 to TRBJ2-1; 7 bases map to TRBD1. The CDR3 length is 14 residues. Germline CDR1 and CDR2: MNHNS and SASEGT. J gave up 7 bases and V 6 bases, and 9 bases lay outside the gene matches. The CDR3 reads CASSLGTVWNEQFF. The CDR3 DNA reads TGTGCCAGCAGCCTAGGGACAGTCTGGAATGAGCAGTTCTTC.

This clone showed up just once. The chain uses TRBV2 and TRBJ2-5; D possibly corresponds to TRBD1 (6 bases). Germline CDR1 SNHLY, CDR2 FYNNEI. Trimming shortened V by 4 bases and J by 1 base, and 13 bases separated the two germline ends. The CDR3 extends over 15 amino acids. CDR3 sequence reads: CASSAQGVPQETQYF. The CDR3 nucleotides read TGTGCCAGCAGTGCACAGGGCGTGCCCCAAGAGACCCAGTACTTC.

V is TRBV30 and J is TRBJ1-2; tentative D call: TRBD1 (5 bases). This CDR3 region has 15 residues. V shed 3 bases and J shed 4 bases, with 18 bases lying between them. The germline V gene has CDR1 GTSNPN and CDR2 SVGIG (reference sequence). The CDR3 bases are TGTGCCTGGAGGCCGGGACTCACCGCGAGCTATGGCTACACCTTC. Translating it yields CAWRPGLTASYGYTF. Together with reference TRBV30 and TRBJ1-2, the CDR3 gives the full variable domain: SQTIHQWPATLVQPVGSPLSLECTVEGTSNPNLYWYRQAAGRGLQLLFYSVGIGQISSEVPQNLSASRPQDRQFILSSKKLLLSDSGFYLCAWRPGLTASYGYTFGSGTRLTVV.

This rearrangement joins TRBV4-1 to TRBJ2-2; D not certain. In germline, CDR1 is MGHRA, CDR2 YSYEKL. V lost 3 bases and J 1 base, leaving 6 bases between the germline ends. CDR3 length: 14 residues. CDR3 protein: CASSHVWNTGELFF. The CDR3 region has the DNA TGCGCCAGCAGCCACGTTTGGAACACCGGGGAGCTGTTTTTT.

V usage is TRBV7-9 and J usage is TRBJ2-5; D might be TRBD1 (5 bases). Between the trimmed V and J ends, which lost 5 bases and 0 bases, there was a span of 13 bases. Per germline, CDR1 SEHNR and CDR2 FQNEAQ (reference sequence). This CDR3 is 15 amino acids long. The CDR3 DNA reads as TGTGCCAGCAGCCCTAGACAGCCTAACCAAGAGACCCAGTACTTC. It translates to CASSPRQPNQETQYF.

This sequence joins TRBV30 and TRBJ1-1; TRBD1 matches 9 bases. The germline V gene has CDR1 GTSNPN and CDR2 SVGIG (reference sequence). The CDR3 consists of 13 residues. After removal of 5 bases from V and 1 base from J, the junction contained 2 bases not matched to a gene. CDR3 bases: TGTGCCTGGGTACAGGGGGCGAACACTGAAGCTTTCTTT. It specifies CAWVQGANTEAFF.

J is TRBJ2-7 and V is TRBV7-9, with 13 bases lining up with TRBD2. With V trimmed by 0 bases and J by 3 bases, 8 bases remained unmatched. Germline CDR1 is SEHNR and CDR2 is FQNEAQ (reference sequence). The CDR3 is 18 residues long. The CDR3: CASSLAGGLAGINYEQYF. In DNA, the CDR3 is TGTGCCAGCAGCTTAGCCGGGGGACTAGCGGGGATAAACTACGAGCAGTACTTC.

This clone turned up a few times. The chain employs TRBV5-1 and TRBJ1-3; 7 bases fit TRBD1. V lost 5 bases, J lost 3 bases, and 5 bases stayed unmatched. This CDR3 is built from 14 residues. Germline-derived CDR1 and CDR2 are SGHRS and YFSETQ. In DNA form, the CDR3 reads TGCGCCAGCAGTCCGCAGGGGGATGGAAACACCATATATTTT. This translates into CASSPQGDGNTIYF.

The chain is built from TRBV5-1 and TRBJ1-2; tentative D call: TRBD1 (5 bases). The CDR3 has 14 residues. Germline CDR1 and CDR2: SGHRS and YFSETQ. Trimming cost V 0 bases and J 8 bases, with 14 bases left between them. The CDR3 sequence: CASSLDEQAEGYTF. CDR3 nucleotides: TGCGCCAGCAGCTTGGATGAACAGGCTGAAGGCTACACCTTC. The whole variable domain, remainder taken from reference TRBV5-1 and TRBJ1-2, is KAGVTQTPRYLIKTRGQQVTLSCSPISGHRSVSWYQQTPGQGLQFLFEYFSETQRNKGNFPGRFSGRQFSNSRSEMNVSTLELGDSALYLCASSLDEQAEGYTFGSGTRLTVV.

The J gene is TRBJ1-6, the V gene TRBV4-3, with D possibly TRBD1 on 6 matching bases. V was cut by 0 bases and J by 7 bases, with 13 bases left in between. This CDR3 spans 16 amino acids. Germline V gives CDR1 LGHNA, CDR2 YSLEER. The CDR3 loop is CASSQEQGRANSPLHF. The CDR3 nucleotides are TGCGCCAGCAGCCAAGAACAGGGTAGAGCCAATTCACCCCTCCACTTT.

The chain links TRBV7-6 to TRBJ2-2; D is unclear. Germline V lookup: CDR1 SGHVS, CDR2 FNYEAQ. The V end was cut by 0 bases, the J end by 2 bases, with 4 bases between. The CDR3 contains 14 residues. This CDR3 is CASSLASNTGELFF. CDR3 coding DNA: TGTGCCAGCAGCTTAGCATCAAACACCGGGGAGCTGTTTTTT. Looking up the rest from reference TRBV7-6 and TRBJ2-2 gives the full variable domain: GAGVSQSPRYKVTKRGQDVALRCDPISGHVSLYWYRQALGQGPEFLTYFNYEAQQDKSGLPNDRFSAERPEGSISTLTIQRTEQRDSAMYRCASSLASNTGELFFGEGSRLTVL.